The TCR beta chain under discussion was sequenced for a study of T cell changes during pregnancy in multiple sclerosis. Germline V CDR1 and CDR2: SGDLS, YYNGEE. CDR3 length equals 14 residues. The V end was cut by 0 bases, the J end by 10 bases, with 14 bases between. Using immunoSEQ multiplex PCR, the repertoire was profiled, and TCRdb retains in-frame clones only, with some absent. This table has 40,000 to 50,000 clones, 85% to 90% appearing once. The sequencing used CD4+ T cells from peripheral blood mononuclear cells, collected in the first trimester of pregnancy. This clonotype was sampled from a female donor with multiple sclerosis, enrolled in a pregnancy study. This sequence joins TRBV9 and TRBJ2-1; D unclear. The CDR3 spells CASSVGSGSREQFF. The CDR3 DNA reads TGTGCCAGCAGCGTAGGATCAGGTTCCAGGGAGCAGTTCTTC. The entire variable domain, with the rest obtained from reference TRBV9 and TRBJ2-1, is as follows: DSGVTQTPKHLITATGQRVTLRCSPRSGDLSVYWYQQSLDQGLQFLIQYYNGEERAKGNILERFSAQQFPDLHSELNLSSLELGDSALYFCASSVGSGSREQFFGPGTRLTVL.